The clone carrying this T cell receptor beta chain was counted ten times or more. Its antigen is currently unknown. The PBMCs were sourced from fresh peripheral blood (around 10 ml). RNA transcripts gave rise to amplified TCR beta CDR3 regions. The HTBI primer set served for first-round RT-PCR of the TCR CDR3. TCRdb re-called the multiplex PCR reads with MiXCR, one entry per CDR3 protein. The data contain about 360,000 distinct CDR3 sequences, less than 15% of them singletons. The V gene's germline CDR1 is MNHNS and CDR2 SASEGT. The V and J ends lost 0 bases and 4 bases respectively, with 10 bases between them. The CDR3 contains 15 residues. This specimen belongs to a study of T cells in Graves' hyperthyroidism and ophthalmopathy. Notes on the study in general: Blood samples included most of the expanded thyroid clonotypes exceeding 0.001.

The source material was blood. The receptor was isolated from a woman in her late teens or twenties with Graves' hyperthyroidism. V and J are TRBV6-1 and TRBJ2-1; D gene ambiguous. The CDR3 DNA sequence: TGTGCCAGCAGTGAAGCTCGCAGGTCATACAATGAGCAGTTCTTC. Protein: CASSEARRSYNEQFF.